The 31 T cell receptor beta chains listed next were all sequenced from one sample in a study of blood T cell repertoires in COVID-19. Method: immunoSEQ multiplex PCR; TCRdb's copy keeps in-frame clones and lacks some. The top ten hold about an eighth of the sample, which has hundreds of thousands of clones, 87% seen once. Sequenced: peripheral blood. These receptors came from a woman under 30 who had recovered from COVID-19.

This CDR3 reads CASSFQGLSGYTF. The CDR3 DNA is TGTGCCAGCAGTTTCCAGGGACTTAGTGGCTACACCTTC. The chain employs TRBV12-3 or TRBV12-4 and TRBJ1-2; maybe TRBD1 (5 bases). Trimming left V 3 bases short and J 7 bases short, with 12 bases between. The length of the CDR3 is 13 residues.

CDR3 DNA: TGTGCCAGCAGCGGGACTAGCGGGAGGGATGTTCACAATGAGCAGTTCTTC. Amino acids: CASSGTSGRDVHNEQFF. The chain is built from TRBV9 and TRBJ2-1; TRBD2 matches at 15 bases. The V gene's germline CDR1 is SGDLS and CDR2 YYNGEE. The junction had 6 bases not matched to a gene; V was cut back by 3 bases and J by 5 bases. The CDR3 extends over 17 amino acids.

This chain joins TRBV27 and TRBJ1-1, with TRBD1 as a possible D gene (6 bases). V was cut by 3 bases and J by 4 bases, with 9 bases left in between. CDR1 and CDR2 (germline): MNHEY, SMNVEV (reference sequence). The CDR3 totals 13 residues. The CDR3 here is CASSFRRGTEAFF. CDR3 coding DNA: TGTGCCAGCAGTTTTCGCAGGGGCACTGAAGCTTTCTTT.

The chain couples TRBV6-5 to TRBJ1-2; D is unresolved. Germline loops: CDR1 MNHEY, CDR2 SVGAGI. The CDR3 spans 14 residues. Trimming stripped 7 bases from V and 7 bases from J, with 19 bases between. The CDR3 is CASTEDGGSSGYTF. As DNA, the CDR3 is TGTGCCAGCACCGAGGATGGAGGGTCCAGTGGCTACACCTTC.

This clone was detected only once. The chain uses TRBV9 and TRBJ1-3, with D tentatively TRBD1 (5 bases). Between the trimmed V and J ends, which lost 3 bases and 0 bases, there was a span of 10 bases. The germline V gene has CDR1 SGDLS and CDR2 YYNGEE. The length of the CDR3 is 15 residues. Written as DNA, the CDR3 is TGTGCCAGCAGCGGAAGGGGCCGCTCTGGAAACACCATATATTTT. Amino acid sequence: CASSGRGRSGNTIYF.

V and J are TRBV27 and TRBJ2-7; D may be TRBD1 (6 bases). The CDR3 consists of 15 residues. Germline CDR1 MNHEY, CDR2 SMNVEV (reference sequence). V lost 1 base and J lost 6, with 16 bases in between. In DNA, the CDR3 is TGTGCCAGCAGTTTATACCAGGGGAGAGGCCGCGAGCAGTACTTC. This translates into CASSLYQGRGREQYF.

The V gene is TRBV4-3, the J gene TRBJ2-1; TRBD2 matches 8 bases. The CDR3 has 15 amino acids. CDR1 LGHNA and CDR2 YSLEER come from the germline V gene. V dropped 0 bases and J dropped 4; count of bases not matched to a gene: 2. CDR3 bases: TGCGCCAGCAGCCAAGATACGGGGGGGTACAATGAGCAGTTCTTC. Amino acids: CASSQDTGGYNEQFF.

This chain links TRBV15 with TRBJ2-5; no clear D gene. Trimming stripped 0 bases from V and 0 bases from J, with 8 bases between. Germline values: CDR1 LNHNV, CDR2 YYDKDF (reference sequence). This CDR3 is 15 amino acids long. CDR3 sequence (DNA): TGTGCCACCAGCAGAGAAAGCGTGTACCAAGAGACCCAGTACTTC. Its translation: CATSRESVYQETQYF.

The chain couples TRBV4-2 to TRBJ2-7; TRBD2 is a possible D gene (6 bases). The CDR3 sequence is 16 residues long. V lost 4 bases and J lost 2, with 18 bases in between. Germline loops: CDR1 LGHNA, CDR2 YNFKEQ. Here the CDR3 DNA reads TGTGCCAGCAGCCTCAGCCTGGGACTTACCACCTACGAGCAGTACTTC. The encoded protein is CASSLSLGLTTYEQYF.

V and J are TRBV25-1 and TRBJ1-4; no definite D call. V lost 4 bases, J lost 0 bases, and 12 bases lay in between. The CDR3 is 16 amino acids. CDR1 is MGHDK and CDR2 is SYGVNS in the germline V gene. The CDR3 bases are TGTGCCAGCAGTGCCAGGACCGGGGCAACTAATGAAAAACTGTTTTTT. It specifies CASSARTGATNEKLFF. The full variable domain, in which reference TRBV25-1 and TRBJ1-4 provide the parts outside the CDR3, is EADIYQTPRYLVIGTGKKITLECSQTMGHDKMYWYQQDPGMELHLIHYSYGVNSTEKGDLSSESTVSRIRTEHFPLTLESARPSHTSQYLCASSARTGATNEKLFFGSGTQLSVL.

This chain connects TRBV18 to TRBJ1-2; 8 bases align to TRBD1. Germline values: CDR1 KGHSH, CDR2 LQKENI. The CDR3 covers 16 residues. V was pared by 4 bases and J by 1 base, with 8 bases of the junction left unmatched. The CDR3 region has the DNA TGTGCCAGCTCACGAAACTCAGGGGGCTATAACTATGGCTACACCTTC. It translates to CASSRNSGGYNYGYTF.

The gene calls are TRBV7-5 and TRBJ2-7; the D call in the table, TRBD1, was not verified against the DNA. TRBV7-5 is designated a pseudogene. This CDR3 has 16 residues. CDR3 nucleotide sequence: TGTGCCAGAAGCCGATCAGCAGGGGACAGGACCTACGAGCAGTACTTC. It encodes CARSRSAGDRTYEQYF.

The chain carries TRBV19 and TRBJ1-5; D gene ambiguous. V lost 6 bases to trimming and J lost 0 bases, with 6 bases between them. CDR3 length equals 13 residues. Looked up from germline, CDR1 is LNHDA and CDR2 is SQIVND (reference sequence). The CDR3: CASRTTSNQPQHF. Written as DNA, the CDR3 is TGTGCCAGTAGAACTACTAGCAATCAGCCCCAGCATTTT.

This chain links TRBV7-2 with TRBJ2-7; 9 nucleotides match TRBD2. The germline gives CDR1 SGHTA, CDR2 FQGNSA. V trimming: 0 bases; J trimming: 1 base; junction bases outside the gene matches: 4. This CDR3 is 16 amino acids long. For the CDR3, the DNA is TGTGCCAGCAGCTTAGCTTCGACTAGCGGTTCCTACGAGCAGTACTTC. It translates to CASSLASTSGSYEQYF.

This rearrangement joins TRBV9 to TRBJ1-4, with D hard to call. Germline lookup yields CDR1 SGDLS and CDR2 YYNGEE. Trimming stripped 4 bases from V and 5 bases from J, with 15 bases between. The CDR3 consists of 15 residues. The CDR3 region has the DNA TGTGCCAGCAGCTCAAACCCTATGCCGAATGAAAAACTGTTTTTT. Residues: CASSSNPMPNEKLFF.

The chain is built from TRBV19 and TRBJ2-7, with D maybe TRBD1 (6 bases). CDR1 and CDR2 from the germline V gene are LNHDA and SQIVND (reference sequence). The CDR3 covers 14 residues. V lost 2 bases to trimming and J lost 0 bases, with 8 bases between them. CDR3 sequence (DNA): TGTGCCAGTAGTATACGGGACAACTCCTACGAGCAGTACTTC. This encodes CASSIRDNSYEQYF.

The J gene is TRBJ1-1, the V gene TRBV6-2 or TRBV6-3; D might be TRBD1 (5 bases). The CDR3 runs to 14 residues. V dropped 6 bases and J dropped 4 bases, with 15 bases sitting between them. Germline V gene lookup returns CDR1 MNHEY and CDR2 SVGEGT. The CDR3 loop is CASSSTGYFTEAFF. The CDR3 bases are TGTGCCAGCAGCAGTACAGGTTACTTCACTGAAGCTTTCTTT.

There are a few counts of this clone. This chain links TRBV7-9 with TRBJ1-4, with D possibly matching TRBD1 (5 bases). Germline loops: CDR1 SEHNR, CDR2 FQNEAQ (reference sequence). The CDR3 sequence is 15 residues long. V was clipped by 5 bases and J by 1 base, with 11 bases between them. The CDR3 DNA reads TGTGCCAGCAGCGGCGGGAGGGGAACTAATGAAAAACTGTTTTTT. It specifies CASSGGRGTNEKLFF.

The count of this clone is one. The chain carries TRBV5-1 and TRBJ1-1; tentative D call: TRBD1 (5 bases). Deletions cut 0 bases from V and 7 bases from J, with 7 bases between. Germline-derived CDR1 and CDR2 are SGHRS and YFSETQ. CDR3 size: 12 residues. This CDR3 reads CASSLVGVEAFF. CDR3 nucleotide sequence: TGCGCCAGCAGCTTGGTAGGGGTTGAAGCTTTCTTT. Variable domain in full (rest from reference TRBV5-1 and TRBJ1-1): KAGVTQTPRYLIKTRGQQVTLSCSPISGHRSVSWYQQTPGQGLQFLFEYFSETQRNKGNFPGRFSGRQFSNSRSEMNVSTLELGDSALYLCASSLVGVEAFFGQGTRLTVV.

The chain carries TRBV6-5 and TRBJ1-1, with D possibly being TRBD1 (5 bases). The CDR3 length is 15 residues. In germline, CDR1 is MNHEY, CDR2 SVGAGI. Deletions cut 6 bases from V and 11 bases from J, with 25 bases between. CDR3 bases: TGTGCCAGCAGGGAGGGGTCTGGTGGGCAGATTGACGCTTTCTTT. Translation: CASREGSGGQIDAFF.

In this sample, this clone turned up once. V usage is TRBV7-2 and J usage is TRBJ2-7; 7 positions match TRBD1. The CDR3 is made up of 15 amino acids. The V gene end was trimmed by 5 bases and the J gene end by 4 bases; junction bases not matched to a gene: 11. CDR1 SGHTA and CDR2 FQGNSA come from the germline V gene. The CDR3 region has the DNA TGTGCCAGCAGCCTCAGACAGGGTAATCAGTACGAGCAGTACTTC. Translation: CASSLRQGNQYEQYF.

Here the CDR3 reads CASSLHRQGSSYEQYF. In DNA, the CDR3 is TGTGCCAGCTCACTCCATCGACAGGGTAGCTCCTACGAGCAGTACTTC. The chain uses TRBV18 and TRBJ2-7; 7 bases match TRBD1. The CDR3 is 16 amino acids. Germline CDR1 KGHSH, CDR2 LQKENI. Trimming took 4 bases from V and 0 from J; bases not matched to a gene: 9.

This sequence joins TRBV6-2 or TRBV6-3 and TRBJ1-3; D is unresolved. The CDR3 consists of 13 residues. V lost 5 bases and J 3 bases, leaving 8 bases between the germline ends. Per germline, CDR1 MNHEY and CDR2 SVGEGT. CDR3 protein: CASSPLVGNTIYF. CDR3 bases: TGTGCCAGCAGTCCCCTCGTTGGAAACACCATATATTTT.

The chain combines TRBV4-1 with TRBJ2-1, with 13 positions matching TRBD2. This CDR3 comprises 15 residues. The junction had 3 bases not matched to a gene; V was cut back by 4 bases and J by 6 bases. The germline CDR1 and CDR2 sequences are MGHRA and YSYEKL. Here the CDR3 reads CASSLGTSGTNEQFF. The CDR3 nucleotides read TGCGCCAGCAGCCTTGGGACTAGCGGGACCAATGAGCAGTTCTTC.

The chain is built from TRBV6-5 and TRBJ2-7, with 11 bases fitting TRBD2. The V and J ends lost 9 bases and 3 bases, in that order; junction bases with no gene match: 1. Germline V gene data show CDR1 as MNHEY and CDR2 as SVGAGI. The CDR3 loop spans 12 amino acids. The DNA for the CDR3 is TGTGCCAGGACTAGCGGGATCTACGAGCAGTACTTC. Residues: CARTSGIYEQYF.

On this clone itself: The same CDR3 arises from other DNA sequences in this sample as well. The chain employs TRBV18 and TRBJ1-3, with 7 bases fitting TRBD1. The CDR3 sequence is 14 residues long. The germline V gene has CDR1 KGHSH and CDR2 LQKENI. V lost 3 bases and J lost 4; bases outside the gene matches: 3. The DNA for the CDR3 is TGTGCCAGCTCACCTGACAGGGACGGAAACACCATATATTTT. As protein: CASSPDRDGNTIYF.

The chain uses TRBV6-5 and TRBJ1-2; 7 bases agree with TRBD1. The V gene end was trimmed by 6 bases and the J gene end by 4 bases; junction bases not matched to a gene: 5. This CDR3 comprises 13 residues. From germline, CDR1 is MNHEY and CDR2 SVGAGI. CDR3 region: CASSAGQLYGYTF. DNA for the CDR3: TGTGCCAGCAGCGCGGGACAGCTCTATGGCTACACCTTC.

This chain joins TRBV5-4 and TRBJ2-7; TRBD2 might be the D (5 bases). Per germline, CDR1 SGHNT and CDR2 YYREEE (reference sequence). V was clipped by 4 bases and J by 4 bases, with 12 bases between them. This CDR3 has 13 amino acids. CDR3 protein: CASSPVSGYEQYF. CDR3 nucleotides: TGTGCCAGCAGCCCGGTTTCGGGGTACGAGCAGTACTTC. Combining the CDR3 with reference TRBV5-4 and TRBJ2-7 gives the whole variable domain ETGVTQSPTHLIKTRGQQVTLRCSSQSGHNTVSWYQQALGQGPQFIFQYYREEENGRGNFPPRFSGLQFPNYSSELNVNALELDDSALYLCASSPVSGYEQYFGPGTRLTVT.

The rearrangement uses TRBV7-9 and TRBJ2-5, with TRBD2 identical over 7 bases. V gave up 5 bases and J gave up 2 bases; unmatched junction bases: 14. Germline V lookup: CDR1 SEHNR, CDR2 FQNEAQ (reference sequence). The CDR3 has 17 residues. The DNA for the CDR3 is TGTGCCAGCAGCCCTCGGGCCCCGGGGGACTATCAAGAGACCCAGTACTTC. This codes for CASSPRAPGDYQETQYF.

This chain links TRBV7-2 with TRBJ1-2; no clear D. Looked up from germline, CDR1 is SGHTA and CDR2 is FQGNSA. The CDR3 has 14 amino acids. The ends were cut back, 1 base at V and 2 bases at J, with 8 bases in the middle. CDR3 residues: CASSLGLANYGYTF. The CDR3 DNA follows: TGTGCCAGCAGCTTAGGGTTAGCAAACTATGGCTACACCTTC.

The CDR3 is CAWSKRRNDQPQHF. CDR3 coding DNA: TGTGCCTGGAGTAAGAGGCGAAACGATCAGCCCCAGCATTTT. This sequence joins TRBV30 and TRBJ1-5; D call uncertain. The CDR3 sequence is 14 residues long. Trimming shortened V by 2 bases and J by 5 bases, and 13 bases separated the two germline ends. Germline assignment: CDR1 GTSNPN and CDR2 SVGIG (reference sequence).